The 8 T cell receptor beta chains listed next were all sequenced from one sample in a study of blood T cell repertoires in COVID-19 (dated by TCRdb to 2019 to 2021). Library generation was performed with the immunoSEQ multiplex PCR assay. This is the immuneACCESS table as TCRdb keeps it, with only in-frame sequences that have V and J called. A part of the clones is gone; compared with another copy, unresolved V genes explain less than half, and the rest is unexplained. The sample has about 140,000 clones on record, about 85% of them singletons. Of the sample, 2.5% to 3% is held by the ten largest clones. Sequences were obtained from peripheral blood. The receptors stem from a human donor with COVID-19, enrolled during active disease. The donor label of this sample is uncertain.

This chain uses TRBV9 with TRBJ2-7, with 9 bases lining up with TRBD1. Per germline, CDR1 SGDLS and CDR2 YYNGEE. The V gene end was trimmed by 4 bases and the J gene end by 0 bases; junction bases not matched to a gene: 8. CDR3 length: 16 amino acids. The CDR3 DNA sequence: TGTGCCAGCAGCCCACGGGGACAGGGTAGCTCCTACGAGCAGTACTTC. Protein sequence: CASSPRGQGSSYEQYF.

This chain joins TRBV3-1 (or the pseudogene TRBV3-2) and TRBJ2-3; maybe TRBD1 (6 bases). CDR3 length: 13 amino acids. The V gene's germline CDR1 is LGHDT and CDR2 YNNKEL (reference sequence). V was clipped by 5 bases and J by 6 bases, with 12 bases between them. The CDR3 protein is CASSRGIGDTQYF. CDR3 in DNA: TGTGCCAGCAGCAGGGGGATAGGGGATACGCAGTATTTT.

This clone was recorded only once. J is TRBJ2-5 and V is TRBV5-1; 11 nucleotides align to TRBD2. The CDR3 runs to 16 residues. CDR1 is SGHRS and CDR2 is YFSETQ in the germline V gene. J gave up 2 bases and V 1 base, and 4 bases lay outside the gene matches. The CDR3, as DNA: TGCGCCAGCAGCTTGATCGTAGCGGGGGGGCAAGAGACCCAGTACTTC. Amino acids: CASSLIVAGGQETQYF.

The V call is TRBV24-1, the J call TRBJ2-5; 9 positions match TRBD1. V shed 2 bases, J shed 4 bases, and the junction held 4 bases outside the gene matches. Germline V gene data show CDR1 as KGHDR and CDR2 as SFDVKD. CDR3 length: 15 amino acids. CDR3 loop: CATSDSGQGGETQYF. For the CDR3, the DNA is TGTGCCACCAGTGATTCGGGACAGGGAGGAGAGACCCAGTACTTC.

V and J are TRBV6-1 and TRBJ1-5; 7 bases are a match to TRBD1. Losses at the gene ends were 6 bases for V and 3 bases for J; bases not matched to a gene: 8. Germline CDR1 is MNHNS and CDR2 is SASEGT. This CDR3 is 15 amino acids long. In nucleotides, the CDR3 is TGTGCCAGCAGAGAAAGGGGGCAAGACAATCAGCCCCAGCATTTT. It codes for CASRERGQDNQPQHF.

V gene TRBV3-1 (or the pseudogene TRBV3-2) combines with J gene TRBJ1-5; D might be TRBD1 (5 bases). The V end was cut by 4 bases, the J end by 2 bases, with 9 bases between. Looked up from germline, CDR1 is LGHDT and CDR2 is YNNKEL (reference sequence). The length of the CDR3 is 14 residues. In DNA, the CDR3 is TGTGCCAGCAGCCCCCAAGGGGGCAATCAGCCCCAGCATTTT. Translating gives CASSPQGGNQPQHF.

The chain uses TRBV29-1 and TRBJ2-7; TRBD1 matches 9 bases. Trimming removed 7 bases from V and 3 bases from J; junction bases left unmatched: 7. Germline V gene data show CDR1 as SQVTM and CDR2 as ANQGSEA. The CDR3 totals 13 residues. The CDR3 spells CSAAGQGNYEQYF. The CDR3 DNA follows: TGCAGCGCAGCAGGACAGGGGAACTACGAGCAGTACTTC.

The V call is TRBV3-1 (or the pseudogene TRBV3-2), the J call TRBJ2-5; maybe TRBD2 (6 bases). There are 16 residues in the CDR3. Germline V gene lookup returns CDR1 LGHDT and CDR2 YNNKEL (reference sequence). V lost 3 bases to trimming and J lost 7 bases, with 21 bases between them. For the CDR3, the DNA is TGTGCCAGCAGCCAGGCCGTCGGACTAAGGGGAGGGACCCAGTACTTC. Translated, it gives CASSQAVGLRGGTQYF.